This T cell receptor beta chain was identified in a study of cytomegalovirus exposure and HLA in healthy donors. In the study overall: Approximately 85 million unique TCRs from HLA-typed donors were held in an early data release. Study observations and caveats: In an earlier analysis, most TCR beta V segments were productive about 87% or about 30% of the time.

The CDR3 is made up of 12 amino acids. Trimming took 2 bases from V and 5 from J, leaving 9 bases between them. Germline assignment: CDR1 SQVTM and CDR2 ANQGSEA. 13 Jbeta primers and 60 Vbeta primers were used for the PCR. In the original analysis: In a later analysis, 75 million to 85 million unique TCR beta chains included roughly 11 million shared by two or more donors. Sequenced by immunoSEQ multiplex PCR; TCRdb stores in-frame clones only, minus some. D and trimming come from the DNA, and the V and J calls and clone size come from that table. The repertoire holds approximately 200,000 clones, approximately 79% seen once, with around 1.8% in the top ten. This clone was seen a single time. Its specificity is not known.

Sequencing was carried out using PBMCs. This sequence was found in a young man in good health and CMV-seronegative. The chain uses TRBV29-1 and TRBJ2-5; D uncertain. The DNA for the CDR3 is TGCAGCGTTGAAACCCCCGGGGAGACCCAGTACTTC. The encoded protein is CSVETPGETQYF.